This T cell receptor beta chain was captured by sequencing in a study of shared clonotypes between healthy human individuals. Study background: A donor's plate count was three for CD4 naive and three for CD4 memory; CD8 naive had two and CD8 memory one.

Study findings and constraints: Naive CD4 clonotypes were shared across a handful of donors at about 5.2%. The represented genetic and exposure-history diversity was limited by the small number of donors.

This CDR3 has 14 amino acids. V was clipped by 4 bases and J by 3 bases, with 13 bases between them. The V gene's germline CDR1 is WNHNN and CDR2 SYGVQD (reference sequence). Positive CCR7 selection of CD45RO-negative cells yielded the naive CD8 cells, and terminally differentiated effector memory CD45RA+ cells were excluded. Turning to this clone: The antigen is undetermined.

Here immunoSEQ multiplex PCR was the method, and the copy in TCRdb shows in-frame clones only, minus some. The repertoire has fewer than 850,000 clones, roughly 96% of them found once; the top ten carry less than 0.3%. Input material: naive CD8+ T cells sorted from blood. The chain recombines TRBV10-1 with TRBJ2-7; D is possibly TRBD1 or TRBD2 (6 bases each). The sequence was obtained from a man aged 30 to 39 in good health. The DNA of the CDR3 is TGCGCCAGCAGTGCTCAGGGGAGGAACTACGAGCAGTACTTC. It translates to CASSAQGRNYEQYF.